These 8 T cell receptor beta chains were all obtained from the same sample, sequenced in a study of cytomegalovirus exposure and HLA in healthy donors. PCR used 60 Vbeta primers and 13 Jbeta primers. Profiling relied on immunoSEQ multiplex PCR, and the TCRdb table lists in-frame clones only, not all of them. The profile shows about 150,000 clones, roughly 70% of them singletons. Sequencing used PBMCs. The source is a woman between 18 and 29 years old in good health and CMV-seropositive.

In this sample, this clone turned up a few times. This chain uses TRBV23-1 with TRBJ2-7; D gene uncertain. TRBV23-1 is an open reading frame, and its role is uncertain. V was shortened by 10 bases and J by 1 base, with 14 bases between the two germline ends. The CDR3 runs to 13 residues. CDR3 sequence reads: CANEGGMSYEQYF. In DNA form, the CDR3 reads TGCGCCAACGAAGGCGGAATGTCCTACGAGCAGTACTTC.

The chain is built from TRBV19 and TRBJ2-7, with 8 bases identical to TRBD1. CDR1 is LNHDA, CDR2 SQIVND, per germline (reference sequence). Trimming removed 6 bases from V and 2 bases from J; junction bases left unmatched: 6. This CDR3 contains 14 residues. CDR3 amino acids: CASSMGTGTYEQYF. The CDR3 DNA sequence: TGTGCCAGTAGCATGGGGACAGGAACCTACGAGCAGTACTTC.

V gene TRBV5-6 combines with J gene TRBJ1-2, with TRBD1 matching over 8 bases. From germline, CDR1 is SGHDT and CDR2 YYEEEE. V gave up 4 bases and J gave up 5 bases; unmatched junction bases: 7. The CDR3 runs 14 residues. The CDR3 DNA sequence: TGTGCCAGCAGCCAGGGGACAGGCAATTATGGCTACACCTTC. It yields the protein CASSQGTGNYGYTF.

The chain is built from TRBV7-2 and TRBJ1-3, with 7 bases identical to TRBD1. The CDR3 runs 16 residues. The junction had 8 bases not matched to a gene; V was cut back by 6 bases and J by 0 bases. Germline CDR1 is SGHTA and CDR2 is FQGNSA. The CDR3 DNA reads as TGTGCCAGCAGTTATCGCCGGGACAGCTCTGGAAACACCATATATTTT. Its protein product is CASSYRRDSSGNTIYF.

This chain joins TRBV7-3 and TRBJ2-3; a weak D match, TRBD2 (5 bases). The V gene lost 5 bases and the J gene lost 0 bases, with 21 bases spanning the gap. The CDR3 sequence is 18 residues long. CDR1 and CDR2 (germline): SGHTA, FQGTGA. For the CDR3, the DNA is TGTGCCAGCAGCAACCCCTATGGCGAGGGCCCTAGCACAGATACGCAGTATTTT. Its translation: CASSNPYGEGPSTDTQYF.

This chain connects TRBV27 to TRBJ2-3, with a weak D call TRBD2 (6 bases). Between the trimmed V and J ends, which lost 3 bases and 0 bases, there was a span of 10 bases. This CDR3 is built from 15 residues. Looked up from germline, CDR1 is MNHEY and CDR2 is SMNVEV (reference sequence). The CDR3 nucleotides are TGTGCCAGCAGTTTCTTGGGGACTAGCACAGATACGCAGTATTTT. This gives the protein CASSFLGTSTDTQYF.

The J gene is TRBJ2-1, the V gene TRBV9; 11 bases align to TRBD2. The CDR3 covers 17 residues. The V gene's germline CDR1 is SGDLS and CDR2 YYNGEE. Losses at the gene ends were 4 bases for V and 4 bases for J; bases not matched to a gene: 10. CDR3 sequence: CASSFPHSGGGYNEQFF. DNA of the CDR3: TGTGCCAGCAGCTTCCCCCATAGCGGGGGGGGTTACAATGAGCAGTTCTTC.

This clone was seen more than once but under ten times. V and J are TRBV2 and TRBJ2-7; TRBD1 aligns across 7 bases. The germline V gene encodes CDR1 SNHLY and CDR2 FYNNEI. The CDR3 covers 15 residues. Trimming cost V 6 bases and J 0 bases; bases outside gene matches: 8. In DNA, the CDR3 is TGTGCCAGCAGCGCCCACAGGGGACCCTCCTACGAGCAGTACTTC. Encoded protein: CASSAHRGPSYEQYF.